The 2 T cell receptor beta chains presented below share a single source sample, sequenced in a study of breast tumors, draining lymph nodes, adjacent tissues. TCRdb reprocessed the multiplex PCR reads via MiXCR and lists one record per CDR3 protein. The data show 150,000 to 200,000 distinct CDR3 sequences, with approximately 33% seen just once and 3% to 4% held by the top ten. Samples came from axillary lymph nodes draining the breast cancer. Sequencing was carried out using axillary lymph node tissue. Receptor source: a female donor with breast cancer. Some clones in this sample may be carry-over from other donors' samples.

The genes are TRBV9 and TRBJ2-6; weak D call: TRBD1 (6 bases). V lost 1 base and J 14 bases, leaving 16 bases between the germline ends. The CDR3 spans 14 residues. Germline V gene data show CDR1 as SGDLS and CDR2 as YYNGEE. CDR3 region: CASSVSDRPTILTF. In DNA form, the CDR3 reads TGTGCCAGCAGCGTATCGGACAGACCTACGATCCTGACTTTC.

Many counts were recorded for this clonotype. The chain combines TRBV12-5 with TRBJ1-2; TRBD1 might be the D (6 bases). V was clipped by 5 bases and J by 0 bases, with 19 bases between them. CDR1 LGHNT and CDR2 FRNRAP come from the germline V gene. The CDR3 runs 17 residues. In nucleotides, the CDR3 is TGTGCTAGTGGTCCCTTCCAGGGGAAGGGCTCTAACTATGGCTACACCTTC. As protein: CASGPFQGKGSNYGYTF.